Detailed here is one T cell receptor (beta chain). Its specificity is unknown. This entry is derived from a study of blood T cells in healthy people across ages. Study-level points and caveats: Roughly linear declines in TCR beta diversity per million T cells occurred with age.

Primed by a sample-barcoded 5' primer and a J-beta primer mix, a second PCR proceeded for 7 to 11 cycles. Every sample gave at least 2.5 million paired-end reads containing CDR3. TCRdb re-analysed the 5' RACE reads in MiXCR, keeping a single row per CDR3 protein. This sample carries 600,000 to 650,000 distinct CDR3 sequences, roughly 50% of them seen once, and the ten largest clones take over 30%. Sequenced sample: blood. The receptor's source is a man between 60 and 70 years old in good health.

CDR3: CSVEETRTDTQYF. The CDR3, as DNA: TGCAGCGTTGAAGAGACTAGGACAGATACGCAGTATTTT. The genes are TRBV29-1 and TRBJ2-3; possible D gene TRBD2, 6 bases. Trimming removed 0 bases at V and 3 bases at J, with 7 bases between. The CDR3 covers 13 residues. Germline CDR1 is SQVTM and CDR2 is ANQGSEA.